The 10 T cell receptor beta chains below come from one sample, sequenced in a study of cytomegalovirus exposure and HLA in healthy donors. The primer mix had 60 Vbeta and 13 Jbeta primers. Only in-frame clones appear in the TCRdb table, and some are missing; sequencing was by immunoSEQ multiplex PCR. The sample has roughly 150,000 clones, over 70% seen once. The sample taken for sequencing was PBMCs. Every receptor here comes from a woman under 30 in good health and CMV-seronegative.

The chain has TRBV6-6 and TRBJ2-7; D perhaps matches TRBD1 (6 bases). V was pared by 5 bases and J by 1 base, with 18 bases between. This CDR3 has 16 amino acids. Per germline, CDR1 MNHNY and CDR2 SVGAGI (reference sequence). CDR3 bases: TGTGCCAGCAGTAATCAGGGGAATGAGTTATCCTACGAGCAGTACTTC. Its translation: CASSNQGNELSYEQYF.

As DNA, the CDR3 is TGTGCCTCAGTCCCGGGGATGAGGAATGGCTACACCTTC. Its protein product is CASVPGMRNGYTF. This chain joins TRBV6-1 and TRBJ1-2, with D unclear. This CDR3 has 13 amino acids. CDR1 is MNHNS and CDR2 is SASEGT in the germline V gene. V lost 11 bases and J lost 6, with 19 bases in between.

The V and J genes are TRBV7-9 and TRBJ1-4; D is unresolved. Germline CDR1 and CDR2: SEHNR and FQNEAQ (reference sequence). With 5 bases removed from V and 0 bases from J, the gap between germline ends came to 13 bases. CDR3 size: 16 residues. CDR3 in amino acids: CASSPRGSTTNEKLFF. CDR3 in DNA: TGTGCCAGCAGCCCGAGAGGGTCCACAACTAATGAAAAACTGTTTTTT.

CDR3 coding DNA: TGCGCCAGCACCGCGCGGGGGCCGGCGGCTTTCTTT. This translates into CASTARGPAAFF. V is TRBV10-2 and J is TRBJ1-1; TRBD1 might be the D (6 bases). CDR1 and CDR2 (germline): WSHSY, SAAADI. With 7 bases removed from V and 11 bases from J, the gap between germline ends came to 17 bases. This CDR3 spans 12 amino acids.

Comment on this clone: An end of the junction does not agree with germline; a read error may underlie this. CDR3 region: CASSLTWTGATISF. The DNA for the CDR3 is TGTGCCAGCAGCCTCACGTGGACAGGGGCGACAATTTCTTTC. The V call is TRBV7-2, the J call TRBJ1-2; 9 nucleotides agree with TRBD1. The CDR3 contains 14 residues. The V gene's germline CDR1 is SGHTA and CDR2 FQGNSA.

This rearrangement joins TRBV13 to TRBJ1-3; unclear D gene. Germline CDR1 and CDR2: PRHDT and FYEKMQ (reference sequence). The V gene lost 4 bases and the J gene lost 1 base, with 11 bases spanning the gap. This CDR3 comprises 15 residues. CDR3 bases: TGTGCCAGCAGCTACCCTCGGGAGTCTGGAAACACCATATATTTT. This gives the protein CASSYPRESGNTIYF. Combining the CDR3 with reference TRBV13 and TRBJ1-3 gives the whole variable domain AAGVIQSPRHLIKEKRETATLKCYPIPRHDTVYWYQQGPGQDPQFLISFYEKMQSDKGSIPDRFSAQQFSDYHSELNMSSLELGDSALYFCASSYPRESGNTIYFGEGSWLTVV.

This clone appeared once. Germline is not matched at one junction end, which may reflect a read error. The same CDR3 also results from other DNA sequences found in this sample. The chain is built from TRBV5-1 and TRBJ1-1; 9 bases fit TRBD1. The CDR3 totals 14 residues. Germline values: CDR1 SGHRS, CDR2 YFSETQ. CDR3: CASSWGDRGWEAFF. CDR3 DNA: TGCGCCAGCAGCTGGGGAGACAGGGGGTGGGAAGCCTTCTTT.

The chain links TRBV5-1 to TRBJ1-1, with TRBD1 matching 9 bases. The ends lost 4 bases at V and 4 bases at J; junction bases unmatched: 8. Germline V gene sequence: CDR1 SGHRS, CDR2 YFSETQ. The CDR3 contains 15 residues. The CDR3 DNA follows: TGCGCCAGCAGCACCACACAGGGGGCTGGCACTGAAGCTTTCTTT. Translated, it gives CASSTTQGAGTEAFF.

Remarks on this clone: Germline and junction disagree at one end, which may indicate a read error. The V and J genes are TRBV7-7 and TRBJ2-3, with D maybe TRBD2 (5 bases). CDR1 SSHAT and CDR2 FNYEAQ come from the germline V gene (reference sequence). This CDR3 region has 13 residues. The chain's CDR3 is CASSQPGADTQYF. In nucleotides, the CDR3 is TGTGCTAGCAGCCAACCCGGGGCAGATACGCAGTATTTT.

This clone was observed a single time. V and J are TRBV30 and TRBJ1-1; D is unclear. In germline, CDR1 is GTSNPN, CDR2 SVGIG (reference sequence). The CDR3 has 12 residues. Trimming removed 4 bases from V and 2 bases from J, with 8 bases in between. The CDR3 reads CAWNLRNTEAFF. In DNA, the CDR3 is TGTGCCTGGAACCTGAGAAACACTGAAGCTTTCTTT.